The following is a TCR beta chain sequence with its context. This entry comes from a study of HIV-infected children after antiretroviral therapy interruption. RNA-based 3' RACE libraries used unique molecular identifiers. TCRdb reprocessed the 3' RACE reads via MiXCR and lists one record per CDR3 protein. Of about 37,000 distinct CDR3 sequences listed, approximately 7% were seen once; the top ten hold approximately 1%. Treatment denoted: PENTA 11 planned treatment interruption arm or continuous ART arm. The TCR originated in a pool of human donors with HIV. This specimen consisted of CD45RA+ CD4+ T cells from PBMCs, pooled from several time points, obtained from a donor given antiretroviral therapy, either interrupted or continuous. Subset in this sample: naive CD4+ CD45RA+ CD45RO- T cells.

CDR3 DNA sequence: TGTGCCGTCGGCCTGCTGGGGCAGCCCCAGCATTTT. It translates to CAVGLLGQPQHF. V usage is TRBV12-3 or TRBV12-4 and J usage is TRBJ1-5; D gene ambiguous. The CDR3 contains 12 residues. The V end lost 11 bases, the J end lost 7 bases, and 15 bases lay between the germline ends.